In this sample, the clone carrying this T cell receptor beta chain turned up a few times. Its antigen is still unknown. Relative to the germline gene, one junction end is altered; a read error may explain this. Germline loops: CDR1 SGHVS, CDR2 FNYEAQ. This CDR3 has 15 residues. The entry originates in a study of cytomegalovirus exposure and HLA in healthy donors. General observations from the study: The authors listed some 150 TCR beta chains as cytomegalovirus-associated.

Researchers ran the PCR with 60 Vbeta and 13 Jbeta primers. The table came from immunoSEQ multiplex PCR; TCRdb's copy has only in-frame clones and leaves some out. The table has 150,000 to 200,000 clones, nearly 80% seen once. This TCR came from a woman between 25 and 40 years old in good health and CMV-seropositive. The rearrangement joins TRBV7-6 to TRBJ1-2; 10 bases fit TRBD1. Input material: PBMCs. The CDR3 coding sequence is TGTGCCAGCAGCTTAGTCTCGGGTGTAGCGGACAGGGGGGCCTTC. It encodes CASSLVSGVADRGAF.